The subject of this entry is one T cell receptor beta chain. The sample belongs to a study of blood T cell repertoires in COVID-19. Generated by immunoSEQ multiplex PCR, the TCRdb table keeps only in-frame clones and is missing some. The sample holds about 200,000 clones; roughly 80% are singletons and the top ten take 4.5% to 7%. The V end lost 3 bases, the J end lost 1 base, and 10 bases lay between the germline ends. Germline-derived CDR1 and CDR2 are SGHRS and YFSETQ. CDR3 length: 14 amino acids. This sequence joins TRBV5-1 and TRBJ2-5; D unclear. Sequencing used peripheral blood. This receptor was taken from a woman in her sixties or seventies with acute or convalescent COVID-19. CDR3 protein: CASSWAESQETQYF. The CDR3 nucleotides are TGCGCCAGCAGCTGGGCAGAGAGCCAAGAGACCCAGTACTTC.